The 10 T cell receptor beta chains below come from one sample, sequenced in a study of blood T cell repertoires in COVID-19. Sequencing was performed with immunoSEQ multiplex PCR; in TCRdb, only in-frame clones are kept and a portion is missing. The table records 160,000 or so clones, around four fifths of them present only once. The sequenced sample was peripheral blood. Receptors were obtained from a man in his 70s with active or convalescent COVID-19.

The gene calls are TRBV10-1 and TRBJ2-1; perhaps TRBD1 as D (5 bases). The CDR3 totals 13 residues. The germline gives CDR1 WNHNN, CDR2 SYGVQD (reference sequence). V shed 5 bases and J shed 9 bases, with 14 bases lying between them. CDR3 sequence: CASSLLSQGEQFF. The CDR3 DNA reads TGCGCCAGCAGTTTATTAAGCCAGGGTGAGCAGTTCTTC.

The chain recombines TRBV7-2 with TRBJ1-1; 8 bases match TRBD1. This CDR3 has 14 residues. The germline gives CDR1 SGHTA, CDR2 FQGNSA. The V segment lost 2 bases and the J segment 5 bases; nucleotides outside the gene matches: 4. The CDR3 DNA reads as TGTGCCAGCAGCTTAACAGGGGGGGTGACTGAAGCTTTCTTT. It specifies CASSLTGGVTEAFF.

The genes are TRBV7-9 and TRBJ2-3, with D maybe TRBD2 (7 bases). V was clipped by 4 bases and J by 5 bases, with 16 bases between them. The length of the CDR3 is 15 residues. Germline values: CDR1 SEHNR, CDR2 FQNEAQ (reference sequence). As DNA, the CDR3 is TGTGCCAGCAGCTCCCGAGGGGGGGGCGTAGATACGCAGTATTTT. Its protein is CASSSRGGGVDTQYF.

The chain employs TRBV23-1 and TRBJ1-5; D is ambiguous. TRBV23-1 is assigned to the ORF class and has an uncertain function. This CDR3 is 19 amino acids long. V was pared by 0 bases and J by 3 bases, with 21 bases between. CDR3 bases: TGCGCCAGCAGTCAATCGAAAGTAGTTAACGGGTCTTCCAATCAGCCCCAGCATTTT. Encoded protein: CASSQSKVVNGSSNQPQHF.

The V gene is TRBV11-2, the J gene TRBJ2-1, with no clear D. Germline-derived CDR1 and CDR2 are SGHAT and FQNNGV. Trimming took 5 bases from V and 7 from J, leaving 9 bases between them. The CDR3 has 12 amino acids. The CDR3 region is CASSPGRNEQFF. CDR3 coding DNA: TGTGCCAGCAGCCCAGGAAGGAATGAGCAGTTCTTC.

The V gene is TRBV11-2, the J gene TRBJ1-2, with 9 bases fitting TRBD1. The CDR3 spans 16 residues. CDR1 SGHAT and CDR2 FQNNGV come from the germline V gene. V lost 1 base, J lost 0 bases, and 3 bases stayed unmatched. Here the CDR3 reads CASSLGGQGANYGYTF. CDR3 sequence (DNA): TGTGCCAGCAGCTTAGGGGGACAGGGAGCTAACTATGGCTACACCTTC.

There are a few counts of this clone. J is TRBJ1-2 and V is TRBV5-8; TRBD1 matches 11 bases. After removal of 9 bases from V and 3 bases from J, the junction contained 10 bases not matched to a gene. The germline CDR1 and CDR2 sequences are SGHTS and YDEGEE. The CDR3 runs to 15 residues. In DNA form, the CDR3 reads TGTGCCACCGCGGACAGGGGGCGCGGTCACTATGGCTACACCTTC. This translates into CATADRGRGHYGYTF.

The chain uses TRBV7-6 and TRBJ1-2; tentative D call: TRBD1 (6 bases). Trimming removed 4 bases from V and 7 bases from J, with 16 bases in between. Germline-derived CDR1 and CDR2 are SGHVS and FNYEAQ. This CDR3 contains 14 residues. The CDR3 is CASSSNSGEGGYTF. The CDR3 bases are TGTGCCAGCAGCTCCAACTCAGGGGAAGGTGGCTACACCTTC. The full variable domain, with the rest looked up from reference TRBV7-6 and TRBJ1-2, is GAGVSQSPRYKVTKRGQDVALRCDPISGHVSLYWYRQALGQGPEFLTYFNYEAQQDKSGLPNDRFSAERPEGSISTLTIQRTEQRDSAMYRCASSSNSGEGGYTFGSGTRLTVV.

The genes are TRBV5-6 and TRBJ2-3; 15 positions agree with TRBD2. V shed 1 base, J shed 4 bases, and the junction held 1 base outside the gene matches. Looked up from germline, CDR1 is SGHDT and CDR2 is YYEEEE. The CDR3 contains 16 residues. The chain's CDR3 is CASSLRTSGGADTQYF. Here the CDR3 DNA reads TGTGCCAGCAGCTTGCGGACTAGCGGGGGGGCAGATACGCAGTATTTT.

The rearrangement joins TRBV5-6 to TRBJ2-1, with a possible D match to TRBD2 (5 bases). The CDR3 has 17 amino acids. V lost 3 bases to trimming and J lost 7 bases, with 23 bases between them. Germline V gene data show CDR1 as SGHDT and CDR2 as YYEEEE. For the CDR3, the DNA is TGTGCCAGCAGCTCCTCTCACCGCAAGGCCGGGGTAAATGAGCAGTTCTTC. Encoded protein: CASSSSHRKAGVNEQFF.